The present entry profiles one TCR beta chain with its context. This specimen belongs to a study of sequential checkpoint blockade in melanoma. Study-level information: First-line arms were nivolumab then ipilimumab, or the reverse, randomized 1:1. Both treatment sequences were followed by maintenance nivolumab.

The CDR3 runs to 17 residues. From germline, CDR1 is SGDLS and CDR2 YYNGEE. V trimming: 1 base; J trimming: 2 bases; junction bases outside the gene matches: 8. As for treatment: randomized to nivolumab then ipilimumab (arm A) or the reverse (arm B). From thawed PBMCs, live CD3+CD8+ cells negative for CD19 and CD56 were sorted. Repertoires were generated with immunoSEQ multiplex PCR, while TCRdb's copy carries only in-frame clones and drops some. The top ten clones hold 35% to 45% of a sample with 20,000 or so clones, around 80% of them seen once. Sample: CD8+ T cells sorted from blood (inferred from file names), taken from a patient given nivolumab and ipilimumab in sequence. This chain connects TRBV9 to TRBJ2-7; 11 bases align to TRBD2. The sequence derives from a human donor with melanoma. Here the CDR3 DNA reads TGTGCCAGCAGCGTATCTAGCGGGGGGCCGGAAACCTACGAGCAGTACTTC. Translated, it gives CASSVSSGGPETYEQYF.